The 17 T cell receptor beta chains reported below all come from one sample, sequenced in a study of T cell repertoires in cytomegalovirus infection. TCRdb processed the reads anew with MiXCR; each CDR3 protein has one entry. The sample lists a few hundred thousand distinct CDR3 sequences, roughly 21% occurring once. Their antigen targets remain unknown. The sequencing here drew on cultured PBMCs, taken from culture after CMV antigen stimulation. The origin of the receptors is a human donor in good health (CMV status not recorded). Some clones in this sample may be carry-over from other donors' samples.

This clonotype was picked up many times. V is TRBV11-2 and J is TRBJ2-4; 7 nucleotides align to TRBD1. The CDR3 covers 15 residues. After removal of 6 bases from V and 4 bases from J, the junction contained 9 bases not matched to a gene. The V gene's germline CDR1 is SGHAT and CDR2 FQNNGV. As DNA, the CDR3 is TGTGCCAGCAGATCTACAGGGGCTAAGAAAAACATTCAGTACTTC. Protein product: CASRSTGAKKNIQYF.

This clonotype was seen ten or more times. The genes are TRBV7-2 and TRBJ2-1; possibly TRBD1 for D (6 bases). The CDR3 sequence is 17 residues long. Germline-derived CDR1 and CDR2 are SGHTA and FQGNSA. V lost 6 bases to trimming and J lost 4 bases, with 22 bases between them. The CDR3, as DNA: TGTGCCAGCAGTGGAGTGGGTCTACAGGGCACTTACAATGAGCAGTTCTTC. Its translation: CASSGVGLQGTYNEQFF.

The chain carries TRBV11-3 and TRBJ1-1, with D perhaps matching TRBD1 (6 bases). The CDR3 extends over 16 amino acids. Germline CDR1 and CDR2: SGHNT and YENEEA. V lost 2 bases and J lost 0, with 13 bases in between. CDR3 amino acids: CASSLYGGAMNTEAFF. The CDR3 DNA is TGTGCCAGCAGCTTATATGGGGGGGCTATGAACACTGAAGCTTTCTTT. Full variable domain (rest looked up from reference TRBV11-3 and TRBJ1-1): EAGVVQSPRYKIIEKKQPVAFWCNPISGHNTLYWYLQNLGQGPELLIRYENEEAVDDSQLPKDRFSAERLKGVDSTLKIQPAELGDSAVYLCASSLYGGAMNTEAFFGQGTRLTVV.

At least ten counts were recorded for this clonotype. This chain uses TRBV12-3 or TRBV12-4 with TRBJ1-5; TRBD1 is a possible D gene (6 bases). Trimming took off 2 bases at V and 0 bases at J, with 14 bases between the two ends. The CDR3 totals 17 residues. The CDR3 loop is CASSLWVAGDSNQPQHF. CDR3 DNA: TGTGCCAGCAGTTTATGGGTCGCAGGGGATAGCAATCAGCCCCAGCATTTT.

The chain has TRBV6-2 or TRBV6-3 and TRBJ2-2; D is perhaps TRBD2 (6 bases). Trimming stripped 2 bases from V and 4 bases from J, with 20 bases between. CDR3 length equals 18 residues. Per the germline V gene, CDR1 is MNHEY and CDR2 is SVGEGT. This CDR3 is CASSYHRGTTHPTGELFF. CDR3 nucleotide sequence: TGTGCCAGCAGTTACCACCGGGGGACGACGCATCCCACCGGGGAGCTGTTTTTT.

Only a few counts were recorded for this clonotype. The V and J genes are TRBV9 and TRBJ1-1, with 7 bases fitting TRBD1. V lost 4 bases, J lost 1 base, and 7 bases stayed unmatched. This CDR3 region has 15 residues. Germline values: CDR1 SGDLS, CDR2 YYNGEE. CDR3 nucleotides: TGTGCCAGCAGCCCCTCCAAGGGGGCGAACACTGAAGCTTTCTTT. This gives the protein CASSPSKGANTEAFF.

This sequence joins TRBV6-6 and TRBJ2-3; the match to TRBD2 covers 15 bases. Germline CDR1 is MNHNY and CDR2 is SVGAGI (reference sequence). There are 18 residues in the CDR3. J was trimmed by 2 bases and V by 0 bases; bases with no gene match: 3. The CDR3 loop is CASSYSGTSGRNTDTQYF. The CDR3 DNA reads TGTGCCAGCAGTTACTCTGGGACTAGCGGGAGGAACACAGATACGCAGTATTTT.

There are many counts of this clonotype. The chain combines TRBV28 with TRBJ2-2, with TRBD2 matching over 10 bases. The CDR3 sequence is 13 residues long. The V and J ends lost 8 bases and 7 bases, in that order; junction bases with no gene match: 4. Germline V lookup: CDR1 MDHEN, CDR2 SYDVKM. The DNA for the CDR3 is TGTGCCAGCTGCACTAGCGGGGTCGGGGAGCTGTTTTTT. This encodes CASCTSGVGELFF.

This chain links TRBV27 with TRBJ1-3; D remains ambiguous. Trimming removed 9 bases at V and 6 bases at J, with 0 bases between. The CDR3 runs 8 residues. Germline values: CDR1 MNHEY, CDR2 SMNVEV (reference sequence). CDR3 DNA sequence: TGTGCCAGAAACACCATATATTTT. It yields the protein CARNTIYF.

This clonotype was seen more than once but under ten times. The chain joins TRBV6-1 to TRBJ2-3; D is ambiguous. V gave up 4 bases and J gave up 9 bases, with 11 bases separating them. The CDR3 is 12 amino acids. CDR1 MNHNS and CDR2 SASEGT come from the germline V gene. Here the CDR3 DNA reads TGTGCCAGCAGTGTCGACATGAGGACGCAGTATTTT. Its protein is CASSVDMRTQYF.

The V gene is TRBV6-6, the J gene TRBJ1-1, with TRBD1 as a possible D gene (5 bases). Per the germline V gene, CDR1 is MNHNY and CDR2 is SVGAGI (reference sequence). CDR3 length equals 14 residues. V dropped 6 bases and J dropped 3 bases, with 14 bases sitting between them. The CDR3 here is CASSPGRVHTEAFF. CDR3 nucleotide sequence: TGTGCCAGCAGCCCCGGCAGGGTCCACACTGAAGCTTTCTTT.

The chain uses TRBV27 and TRBJ1-2; D is undetermined. The length of the CDR3 is 13 residues. CDR1 is MNHEY and CDR2 is SMNVEV in the germline V gene (reference sequence). V lost 2 bases to trimming and J lost 4 bases, with 8 bases between them. CDR3 residues: CASSLKAGYGYTF. The CDR3 DNA sequence: TGTGCCAGCAGTTTAAAGGCAGGCTATGGCTACACCTTC.

J is TRBJ1-5 and V is TRBV7-6; D is ambiguous. The V gene's germline CDR1 is SGHVS and CDR2 FNYEAQ. The length of the CDR3 is 13 residues. Deletions cut 4 bases from V and 7 bases from J, with 11 bases between. CDR3 nucleotides: TGTGCCAGCAGCTACGAAGCGGGACAGCCCCAGCATTTT. Amino acids: CASSYEAGQPQHF.

There are many counts of this clonotype. This chain connects TRBV7-6 to TRBJ2-2, with D perhaps matching TRBD1 or TRBD2 (5 bases each). CDR3 length: 12 amino acids. From germline, CDR1 is SGHVS and CDR2 FNYEAQ. Trimming stripped 8 bases from V and 8 bases from J, with 12 bases between. CDR3 sequence (DNA): TGTGCCAGCTGGGGGTTCGGTGGGGAGCTGTTTTTT. Translation: CASWGFGGELFF.

The J gene is TRBJ1-2, the V gene TRBV6-1; TRBD1 matches 7 bases. Germline V gene data show CDR1 as MNHNS and CDR2 as SASEGT. The V gene end was trimmed by 6 bases and the J gene end by 5 bases; junction bases not matched to a gene: 18. The CDR3 loop spans 17 amino acids. The CDR3 nucleotides read TGTGCCAGCAGGACGCGGGCGACGGGACAGACCCTGTATGGCTACACCTTC. This gives the protein CASRTRATGQTLYGYTF.

This rearrangement joins TRBV5-1 to TRBJ1-1; 8 bases align to TRBD1. The CDR3 contains 15 residues. V gave up 4 bases and J gave up 1 base; unmatched junction bases: 6. Germline-derived CDR1 and CDR2 are SGHRS and YFSETQ. The CDR3 region is CASSPVDRANTEAFF. CDR3 coding DNA: TGCGCCAGCAGCCCGGTGGACAGGGCGAACACTGAAGCTTTCTTT.

V gene TRBV15 combines with J gene TRBJ2-3; D gene uncertain. Trimming took off 0 bases at V and 4 bases at J, with 8 bases between the two ends. CDR1 and CDR2 from the germline V gene are LNHNV and YYDKDF (reference sequence). There are 14 residues in the CDR3. The CDR3 protein is CATSRDHGADTQYF. The CDR3 DNA reads as TGTGCCACCAGCAGAGATCACGGAGCAGATACGCAGTATTTT.